This TCR beta chain stems from a study of blood T cell repertoires in COVID-19. Trimming took 3 bases from V and 7 from J, leaving 12 bases between them. The CDR3 contains 13 residues. Cohorts were based on clinical histories the participants reported. In the authors' workflow: Reference gene primers were amplified, and this amplification served to estimate nucleated cell counts. Assay used: immunoSEQ multiplex PCR; TCRdb lists only in-frame clones, some missing. From that table come the V and J calls and clone size; the DNA was used to work out D and trimming. The table has roughly 280,000 clones, around 91% seen once.

The chain employs TRBV12-3 or TRBV12-4 and TRBJ1-1; a possible D gene is TRBD1 (5 bases). The sequence derives from a woman in her late teens or twenties who had recovered from COVID-19. The sequenced material came from PBMCs or T cells enriched from blood (not recorded which). This CDR3 reads CASSLVAGHEAFF. DNA for the CDR3: TGTGCCAGCAGTTTGGTTGCGGGGCATGAAGCTTTCTTT.